One sample yielded the 23 T cell receptor beta chains listed below, sequenced in a study of CD8 T cells in ankylosing spondylitis. General observations from the study: Ankylosing spondylitis blood seemed to carry a telltale TCR beta motif made of fewer than 10 highly homologous variants.

In TCRdb, the 5' RACE reads were re-called with MiXCR into one record per CDR3 protein. Among fewer than 400,000 distinct CDR3 sequences, under 25% were seen once, and the ten largest hold about 15%. Their antigens remain unidentified. The sequencing input was blood, either unsorted or a sorted T cell fraction (not recorded which). The receptors here all came from a male donor with ankylosing spondylitis.

The chain couples TRBV11-3 to TRBJ2-3, with no clear D. V gave up 1 base and J gave up 2 bases, with 13 bases separating them. Germline V gene sequence: CDR1 SGHNT, CDR2 YENEEA. The CDR3 runs to 16 residues. Written as DNA, the CDR3 is TGTGCCAGCAGCTTAGGGGCAGCACCCTACACAGATACGCAGTATTTT. Translation gives CASSLGAAPYTDTQYF.

This clonotype showed up just a few times. This chain connects TRBV24-1 to TRBJ2-7; 9 bases align to TRBD1. The ends lost 4 bases at V and 6 bases at J; junction bases unmatched: 9. The CDR3 has 15 amino acids. Germline CDR1 KGHDR, CDR2 SFDVKD. In DNA form, the CDR3 reads TGTGCCACCAGTGACCCGGGACAGGGAAGCGGCGAGCAGTACTTC. Its protein is CATSDPGQGSGEQYF.

This clonotype has only a few counts. V gene TRBV7-3 combines with J gene TRBJ1-1, with a tentative D call TRBD1 (6 bases). The length of the CDR3 is 13 residues. Trimming took 5 bases from V and 3 from J, leaving 10 bases between them. Germline-derived CDR1 and CDR2 are SGHTA and FQGTGA. The CDR3 here is CASSRPGDTEAFF. The CDR3 DNA sequence: TGTGCCAGCAGCCGGCCAGGGGACACTGAAGCTTTCTTT.

The rearrangement uses TRBV29-1 and TRBJ2-7, with TRBD2 matching 11 bases. Germline lookup yields CDR1 SQVTM and CDR2 ANQGSEA. V shed 6 bases and J 5 bases; nucleotides not matched to a gene: 12. This CDR3 spans 15 amino acids. The CDR3 DNA sequence: TGCAGCGTCGCAAAGGCTAGCGGGAGGATGGACGAGCAGTACTTC. This gives the protein CSVAKASGRMDEQYF.

This clonotype was observed at least ten times. The chain couples TRBV10-2 to TRBJ2-5; D remains unclear. CDR1 and CDR2 from the germline V gene are WSHSY and SAAADI. This CDR3 has 13 residues. Trimming shortened V by 4 bases and J by 1 base, and 7 bases separated the two germline ends. The CDR3 coding sequence is TGCGCCAGCAGTGTTTTAAGCCAAGAGACCCAGTACTTC. Amino acids: CASSVLSQETQYF.

This clonotype was detected a few times. The CDR3 nucleotides are TGTGCCAGCAGTCAGAGGTCGGCAGACCGCACAGATACGCAGTATTTT. Protein sequence: CASSQRSADRTDTQYF. The chain uses TRBV9 and TRBJ2-3; D not certain. The CDR3 has 16 amino acids. Trimming shortened V by 5 bases and J by 1 base, and 17 bases separated the two germline ends. The V gene's germline CDR1 is SGDLS and CDR2 YYNGEE.

The V and J genes are TRBV9 and TRBJ2-3; D is perhaps TRBD1 (8 bases). The germline gives CDR1 SGDLS, CDR2 YYNGEE. V dropped 1 base and J dropped 1 base, with 13 bases sitting between them. This CDR3 spans 16 amino acids. Written as DNA, the CDR3 is TGTGCCAGCAGCGTACAGGGGGCGGGGGGCACAGATACGCAGTATTTT. Amino acids: CASSVQGAGGTDTQYF.

There are a few counts of this clonotype. This rearrangement joins TRBV7-8 to TRBJ2-3; D is ambiguous. Trimming stripped 1 base from V and 2 bases from J, with 10 bases between. The CDR3 runs to 15 residues. The germline V gene has CDR1 SGHVS and CDR2 FQNEAQ. CDR3 in amino acids: CASSLESATTDTQYF. The CDR3 DNA reads TGTGCCAGCAGCTTAGAGTCAGCCACCACAGATACGCAGTATTTT.

The chain links TRBV7-9 to TRBJ2-7; no clear D. CDR3 size: 14 residues. Trimming left V 0 bases short and J 7 bases short, with 13 bases between. Germline CDR1 and CDR2: SEHNR and FQNEAQ (reference sequence). The CDR3 spells CASSLATVWWEQYF. The CDR3 DNA sequence: TGTGCCAGCAGCTTAGCGACGGTGTGGTGGGAGCAGTACTTC. Combining the CDR3 with reference TRBV7-9 and TRBJ2-7 gives the whole variable domain DTGVSQNPRHKITKRGQNVTFRCDPISEHNRLYWYRQTLGQGPEFLTYFQNEAQLEKSRLLSDRFSAERPKGSFSTLEIQRTEQGDSAMYLCASSLATVWWEQYFGPGTRLTVT.

V usage is TRBV4-3 and J usage is TRBJ2-3; D is ambiguous. Germline lookup yields CDR1 LGHNA and CDR2 YSLEER. V lost 0 bases, J lost 0 bases, and 13 bases lay in between. The CDR3 consists of 17 residues. The CDR3 DNA reads as TGCGCCAGCAGCCAAGATCGGGCAGCCGCTAGCACAGATACGCAGTATTTT. Its translation: CASSQDRAAASTDTQYF.

This clonotype was detected only a few times. The V and J genes are TRBV2 and TRBJ2-7, with TRBD2 matching 7 bases. Germline lookup yields CDR1 SNHLY and CDR2 FYNNEI. This CDR3 comprises 12 residues. With V trimmed by 9 bases and J by 4 bases, 6 bases remained unmatched. The chain's CDR3 is CASSLAEYEQYF. The DNA of the CDR3 is TGTGCCAGTTCCCTAGCGGAATACGAGCAGTACTTC. Drawing the rest from reference TRBV2 and TRBJ2-7, the complete variable domain is EPEVTQTPSHQVTQMGQEVILRCVPISNHLYFYWYRQILGQKVEFLVSFYNNEISEKSEIFDDQFSVERPDGSNFTLKIRSTKLEDSAMYFCASSLAEYEQYFGPGTRLTVT.

The CDR3 sequence is CASSFDRTSSLEAFF. The DNA for the CDR3 is TGTGCCAGCAGCTTTGACAGGACGAGTAGCCTTGAAGCTTTCTTT. The rearrangement joins TRBV7-9 to TRBJ1-1, with D possibly being TRBD1 (6 bases). The CDR3 length is 15 residues. V lost 3 bases to trimming and J lost 7 bases, with 18 bases between them. Per germline, CDR1 SEHNR and CDR2 FQNEAQ (reference sequence).

This sequence joins TRBV5-5 and TRBJ2-1; 10 nucleotides match TRBD2. The CDR3 extends over 15 amino acids. Per the germline V gene, CDR1 is SGHKS and CDR2 is YYEKEE (reference sequence). V shed 4 bases, J shed 4 bases, and the junction held 5 bases outside the gene matches. The CDR3 reads CASSASAGGYNEQFF. In DNA form, the CDR3 reads TGTGCCAGCAGCGCCTCAGCGGGAGGGTACAATGAGCAGTTCTTC.

This clonotype came up a few times. The V call is TRBV5-1, the J call TRBJ2-7; no firm D call. Trimming shortened V by 4 bases and J by 4 bases, and 12 bases separated the two germline ends. CDR3 length: 13 amino acids. CDR1 and CDR2 from the germline V gene are SGHRS and YFSETQ. The CDR3 region is CASSQGSQYEQYF. CDR3 nucleotide sequence: TGCGCCAGCAGCCAAGGATCTCAGTACGAGCAGTACTTC.

V and J are TRBV7-3 and TRBJ2-2, with a weak D call TRBD1 (6 bases). The CDR3 loop spans 16 amino acids. The V end lost 3 bases, the J end lost 5 bases, and 16 bases lay between the germline ends. The V gene's germline CDR1 is SGHTA and CDR2 FQGTGA. The CDR3 reads CASSFGQSPLTGELFF. The CDR3 nucleotides read TGTGCCAGCAGCTTCGGACAGTCGCCTTTAACCGGGGAGCTGTTTTTT.

There are a few counts of this clonotype. At one of its ends the junction is not consistent with the germline gene, which may arise from a read error. CDR3 residues: CSANLAGGTTDAQYF. The CDR3 DNA reads TGCAGTGCTAACTTAGCGGGAGGGACAACAGATGCGCAGTATTTT. V is TRBV20-1 and J is TRBJ2-3; TRBD2 matches 11 bases. Germline values: CDR1 DFQATT, CDR2 SNEGSKA (reference sequence). There are 15 residues in the CDR3.

The genes are TRBV6-1 and TRBJ1-5, with D unresolved. This CDR3 comprises 13 residues. The germline V and J ends were trimmed by 6 bases and 5 bases, with 11 bases remaining between them. Looked up from germline, CDR1 is MNHNS and CDR2 is SASEGT. The CDR3 nucleotides are TGTGCCAGCAGATTGGGAGTGGATCAGCCCCAGCATTTT. This translates into CASRLGVDQPQHF.

This clonotype has more than one count but fewer than ten. The chain employs TRBV5-1 and TRBJ1-1; D perhaps matches TRBD1 (5 bases). There are 16 residues in the CDR3. Germline V lookup: CDR1 SGHRS, CDR2 YFSETQ. The V end lost 5 bases, the J end lost 4 bases, and 21 bases lay between the germline ends. CDR3 protein: CASRPQLSSQGTEAFF. The DNA of the CDR3 is TGCGCCAGCAGACCCCAACTTAGTAGCCAGGGCACTGAAGCTTTCTTT.

The chain carries TRBV29-1 and TRBJ1-1; the D is unclear. The germline V and J ends were trimmed by 4 bases and 1 base, with 7 bases remaining between them. The length of the CDR3 is 12 residues. Germline lookup yields CDR1 SQVTM and CDR2 ANQGSEA. The CDR3 here is CSVATRNTEAFF. CDR3 sequence (DNA): TGCAGCGTTGCAACCCGGAACACTGAAGCTTTCTTT.

V is TRBV30 and J is TRBJ2-2; no definite D call. V dropped 0 bases and J dropped 5 bases, with 7 bases sitting between them. This CDR3 has 13 residues. Per germline, CDR1 GTSNPN and CDR2 SVGIG (reference sequence). The CDR3 region is CAWSVQVTGELFF. The CDR3 nucleotides are TGTGCCTGGAGTGTACAAGTAACCGGGGAGCTGTTTTTT.

V is TRBV12-3 or TRBV12-4 and J is TRBJ2-2, with 9 bases that match TRBD2. The CDR3 spans 15 residues. V was pared by 1 base and J by 5 bases, with 2 bases of the junction left unmatched. The CDR3 is CASSLGTSVTGELFF. As DNA, the CDR3 is TGTGCCAGCAGTTTAGGGACTAGCGTTACCGGGGAGCTGTTTTTT.

This chain links TRBV14 with TRBJ1-1, with D possibly TRBD1 on 6 matching bases. V shed 0 bases and J shed 4 bases, with 15 bases lying between them. The CDR3 is made up of 16 amino acids. CDR1 and CDR2 (germline): SGHDN, FVKESK. CDR3 sequence reads: CASSQELAGARTEAFF. The CDR3 DNA reads as TGTGCCAGCAGCCAAGAATTAGCAGGGGCGCGCACTGAAGCTTTCTTT.

This clonotype was counted only a few times. Here the CDR3 reads CASSWLGLETQYF. The DNA of the CDR3 is TGTGCCAGCAGCTGGCTAGGGCTAGAGACCCAGTACTTC. This rearrangement joins TRBV5-6 to TRBJ2-5, with D unclear. V was pared by 3 bases and J by 4 bases, with 10 bases between. The CDR3 is 13 residues long. CDR1 and CDR2 (germline): SGHDT, YYEEEE.